A single sample gave rise to the 15 T cell receptor beta chains below, sequenced in a study of CDR3 diversity in severe acne. TCRdb independently ran MiXCR on the PCR reads; one entry per CDR3 protein. The repertoire holds about 85,000 distinct CDR3 sequences, with about half as singletons. Material: blood. Receptor source: a male donor in good health, serving as a control.

Regarding this clonotype: An end of the junction differs from the germline gene, which may be a read error. This chain links TRBV6-5 with TRBJ2-1; 12 bases map to TRBD2. The CDR3 has 18 residues. Germline V CDR1 and CDR2: MNHEY, SVGAGI. Here the CDR3 DNA reads TGTGCCAGCAGTGACTCGACTAGCGGGAGAATTGCCTACAATGAGCAGTTCTTC. Protein product: CASSDSTSGRIAYNEQFF.

This clonotype was seen a handful of times. The chain joins TRBV6-5 to TRBJ1-2, with 11 bases identical to TRBD1. Germline CDR1 reads MNHEY; CDR2 reads SVGAGI. The CDR3 is 16 amino acids. The V and J ends lost 2 bases and 5 bases, in that order; junction bases with no gene match: 7. In DNA, the CDR3 is TGTGCCAGCAGTTACCTTAGGACAGGGGGCGGGTATGGCTACACCTTC. This translates into CASSYLRTGGGYGYTF.

This clonotype was found a few times. The gene calls are TRBV4-2 and TRBJ1-1; TRBD1 agrees at 7 bases. With 1 base clipped from V and 13 bases from J, the junction kept 15 bases outside the gene matches. Germline V gene lookup returns CDR1 LGHNA and CDR2 YNFKEQ. The CDR3 is made up of 15 amino acids. For the CDR3, the DNA is TGTGCCAGCAGCCAAGGCCTTCAAGGGGGCAGCCCTGTTTTCTTT. Translation gives CASSQGLQGGSPVFF.

V and J are TRBV12-5 and TRBJ2-7, with unresolved D. CDR3 length: 11 amino acids. V was pared by 8 bases and J by 1 base, with 6 bases between. CDR1 and CDR2 from the germline V gene are LGHNT and FRNRAP. CDR3 amino acids: CASLVSYEQYF. The CDR3 region has the DNA TGTGCTAGTCTGGTGTCCTACGAGCAGTACTTC.

CDR3: CASSPRDSYYEQYF. Written as DNA, the CDR3 is TGTGCCAGCAGCCCCCGGGACAGCTACTACGAGCAGTACTTC. The chain couples TRBV7-6 to TRBJ2-7, with TRBD1 matching 7 bases. CDR3 length equals 14 residues. Germline V gene sequence: CDR1 SGHVS, CDR2 FNYEAQ. Trimming removed 5 bases from V and 3 bases from J; junction bases left unmatched: 7.

This clonotype was detected a few times. The chain has TRBV5-1 and TRBJ2-7, with 9 bases aligning to TRBD1. Trimming removed 8 bases from V and 4 bases from J; junction bases left unmatched: 10. Germline V gives CDR1 SGHRS, CDR2 YFSETQ. CDR3 size: 14 residues. CDR3 bases: TGCGCCAGTCACTTCTCCGGACAGGGGTACGAGCAGTACTTC. Translation: CASHFSGQGYEQYF.

This clonotype was recorded at least ten times. This chain uses TRBV5-1 with TRBJ1-2; D remains ambiguous. The CDR3 totals 13 residues. Trimming removed 7 bases at V and 2 bases at J, with 12 bases between. Germline loops: CDR1 SGHRS, CDR2 YFSETQ. The CDR3 DNA is TGCGCCAGCCGTACTCCAGGCAACTATGGCTACACCTTC. Translated: CASRTPGNYGYTF.

This clonotype was observed a few times. The chain uses TRBV5-6 and TRBJ1-1; 7 positions match TRBD1. The junction had 1 base not matched to a gene; V was cut back by 0 bases and J by 8 bases. Germline CDR1 and CDR2: SGHDT and YYEEEE. This CDR3 has 12 amino acids. The CDR3 loop reads CASSLVGQEAFF. CDR3 nucleotide sequence: TGTGCCAGCAGCTTGGTGGGACAGGAAGCTTTCTTT.

Only one count was recorded for this clonotype. Because the CDR3 is missing its conserved closing phenylalanine or tryptophan, this is likely a read error. The DNA is left out, because the CDR3 cannot be placed on it with certainty; the CDR3 is given as TCRdb lists it. The chain employs TRBV10-2 and TRBJ1-3; the table names TRBD1, a call not compared with the DNA. Germline V gene lookup returns CDR1 WSHSY and CDR2 SAAADI. The CDR3 numbers 14 amino acids, ends counted. The CDR3 region is CASRYRGRRGARGD.

The chain has TRBV24-1 and TRBJ2-3; D is ambiguous. This CDR3 region has 12 residues. Germline CDR1 and CDR2: KGHDR and SFDVKD. V was clipped by 4 bases and J by 0 bases, with 1 base between them. In DNA form, the CDR3 reads TGTGCCACCAGTGAAAGCACAGATACGCAGTATTTT. It codes for CATSESTDTQYF.

As to this clonotype: A junction end diverges from the germline sequence, so it may reflect a read error. The chain carries TRBV7-9 and TRBJ2-2; 8 bases are a match to TRBD2. The germline V gene encodes CDR1 SEHNR and CDR2 FQNEAQ (reference sequence). The length of the CDR3 is 16 residues. The DNA for the CDR3 is TGTGCCAGCAGCGACGGGGTCCGGGAGTTAGGCGGGGGGCTGCTTTTT. As protein: CASSDGVRELGGGLLF.

The chain carries TRBV5-1 and TRBJ1-2; TRBD1 matches at 8 bases. The length of the CDR3 is 15 residues. Looked up from germline, CDR1 is SGHRS and CDR2 is YFSETQ. Trimming took 4 bases from V and 1 from J; bases not matched to a gene: 6. CDR3 in amino acids: CASSRETGVNYGYTF. CDR3 coding DNA: TGCGCCAGCAGCAGGGAGACAGGGGTTAACTATGGCTACACCTTC.

This clonotype is categorized as medium-sized. The rearrangement links TRBV6-5 to TRBJ1-2; 7 bases are a match to TRBD1. Germline assignment: CDR1 MNHEY and CDR2 SVGAGI. The CDR3 is 12 residues long. Trimming at V came to 6 bases and at J to 8 bases, leaving 6 bases not matched to a gene. The CDR3: CASRQQGRGYTF. The CDR3, as DNA: TGTGCCAGCAGGCAACAGGGGAGAGGCTACACCTTC.

A few counts support this clonotype. This chain joins TRBV15 and TRBJ1-1, with D possibly being TRBD1 (5 bases). CDR1 is LNHNV and CDR2 is YYDKDF in the germline V gene (reference sequence). The germline V and J ends were trimmed by 4 bases and 8 bases, with 11 bases remaining between them. CDR3 length equals 12 residues. The CDR3 is CATSTPGGEAFF. For the CDR3, the DNA is TGTGCCACCAGCACACCCGGGGGGGAAGCTTTCTTT.

This clonotype appeared many times. The chain couples TRBV30 to TRBJ1-1, with 7 bases identical to TRBD1. CDR3 length: 12 residues. With 7 bases clipped from V and 12 bases from J, the junction kept 14 bases outside the gene matches. Germline CDR1 reads GTSNPN; CDR2 reads SVGIG (reference sequence). CDR3 protein: CAYQPGQSGTFF. The CDR3 bases are TGTGCCTACCAACCGGGACAGAGTGGAACTTTCTTT.